The TCR beta chain under discussion was sequenced for a study of T-cell memory formation after mild COVID-19. Study in general: Clustering of TCRs was largely donor specific. Study-wide results and caveats: Balance between CD4 and CD8 was seen in clones contracting day 15 to 85, and a CD4+ lean was seen in later expanders. Detection of some responders pre-infection suggested pre-existing cross-reactive memory T cells participated.

TCRdb used MiXCR to reprocess the 5' RACE reads, holding one entry per CDR3 protein. This repertoire shows fewer than 700,000 distinct CDR3 sequences, approximately 19% found once; its top ten account for more than 10%. Comment on this clonotype: The antigen is not known.

Material for sequencing was PBMCs or a T cell subset sorted from them (not recorded which). This TCR came from an adult woman who had mild COVID-19 (a few samples of this study predate the infection). Cell type and time point are not known.

CDR3 in amino acids: CASSPTAIPYEQYF. The CDR3 DNA reads TGTGCCAGCAGTCCAACGGCTATTCCCTACGAGCAGTACTTC. The chain combines TRBV6-1 with TRBJ2-7; no reliable D call. The CDR3 has 14 residues. CDR1 MNHNS and CDR2 SASEGT come from the germline V gene. V was pared by 5 bases and J by 2 bases, with 13 bases between.